The present entry profiles one T cell receptor (beta chain) with its context. This sample stems from a study of blood T cell repertoires in COVID-19. Study-level information: Material from acute and convalescent COVID-19 was sourced from the United States, Italy and Spain. Sources were T cells, B-cell-depleted T cells, or PBMCs; the material itself was cDNA or gDNA.

The protocol was immunoSEQ multiplex PCR, while the TCRdb copy is restricted to in-frame clones and leaves out a portion. Among over 75,000 clones listed, roughly 85% were seen once. Sequenced sample: peripheral blood. The source is a human donor in a cohort sampled during active COVID-19.

The CDR3 DNA follows: TGTGCCAGCAGCCGGGTAGGGACTAGCGGGAGGTTCACAGATACGCAGTATTTT. This translates into CASSRVGTSGRFTDTQYF. The chain combines TRBV11-2 with TRBJ2-3; TRBD2 agrees at 15 bases. J gave up 2 bases and V 5 bases, and 8 bases lay outside the gene matches. This CDR3 is built from 18 residues. Germline CDR1 SGHAT, CDR2 FQNNGV.